The entry below gives a single T cell receptor (beta chain) sequence along with its context. V dropped 5 bases and J dropped 1 base, with 14 bases sitting between them. From germline, CDR1 is SGHVS and CDR2 FQNEAQ. This CDR3 region has 16 residues. In the authors' methods: Amplification with reference gene primers provided the estimates of nucleated cell counts. Clones were sequenced by immunoSEQ multiplex PCR, and TCRdb holds only the in-frame ones, with some missing. D and trimming come from the DNA, and the V and J calls and clone size come from that table. Among 72,000 or so clones listed, roughly 90% were seen once. This entry belongs to a study of blood T cell repertoires in COVID-19. About the research overall: The United States, Italy and Spain supplied acute and convalescent COVID-19 samples. PBMCs, B-cell-depleted T cells, or T cells were the source of the cDNA or gDNA that made up the material.

The sequenced sample consisted of peripheral blood. This TCR derives from a man aged 55 to 70 with acute or convalescent COVID-19. The chain joins TRBV7-8 to TRBJ2-2, with TRBD1 as a possible D gene (6 bases). In DNA form, the CDR3 reads TGTGCCAGCAGCAATTCGGGACACCTGAACACCGGGGAGCTGTTTTTT. The encoded protein is CASSNSGHLNTGELFF.